The entry that follows covers one T cell receptor beta chain sequence. Primers included in the PCR were 60 Vbeta and 13 Jbeta primers. Libraries were prepared by immunoSEQ multiplex PCR; TCRdb keeps only in-frame clonotypes and omits some of them. Here the sample spans about 150,000 clones, roughly 83% being singletons. The data were taken from a study of cytomegalovirus exposure and HLA in healthy donors. J was trimmed by 0 bases and V by 8 bases; bases with no gene match: 9. Germline CDR1 is GTSNPN and CDR2 is SVGIG (reference sequence). This CDR3 region has 15 residues. The sequence came from a man aged 25-45 years in good health and CMV-seropositive. The sample consisted of PBMCs. The chain carries TRBV30 and TRBJ2-3; 9 bases are a match to TRBD1. The DNA for the CDR3 is TGTGCCACCAACCCTGGACAGGGGAGCACAGATACGCAGTATTTT. It yields the protein CATNPGQGSTDTQYF.